A single sample is the source of the 11 T cell receptor beta chains below, sequenced in a study of shared clonotypes between healthy human individuals. The data were produced by immunoSEQ multiplex PCR, yet TCRdb's version contains in-frame clones alone and is incomplete. Here the sample spans millions of clones, 95% being singletons. Input material: naive CD4+ T cells sorted from blood. The sample's subset: CD45RA+ positively selected. These TCRs come from a young man in good health.

The chain employs TRBV28 and TRBJ1-5, with a weak D call TRBD1 (6 bases). The CDR3 is made up of 16 amino acids. V was pared by 6 bases and J by 2 bases, with 17 bases between. Germline loops: CDR1 MDHEN, CDR2 SYDVKM. The CDR3 region has the DNA TGTGCCAGCAGCAACAGGGACTGGTTCGGCAATCAGCCCCAGCATTTT. Protein product: CASSNRDWFGNQPQHF. Using reference TRBV28 and TRBJ1-5 for the parts outside the CDR3, the full variable domain is DVKVTQSSRYLVKRTGEKVFLECVQDMDHENMFWYRQDPGLGLRLIYFSYDVKMKEKGDIPEGYSVSREKKERFSLILESASTNQTSMYLCASSNRDWFGNQPQHFGDGTRLSIL.

The rearrangement links TRBV5-8 to TRBJ1-5; D unresolved. V lost 2 bases and J lost 0, with 3 bases in between. Germline CDR1 and CDR2: SGHTS and YDEGEE. The CDR3 spans 13 residues. CDR3 sequence: CASSFYSNQPQHF. CDR3 nucleotides: TGTGCCAGCAGCTTTTATAGCAATCAGCCCCAGCATTTT.

This clone was recorded only once. The chain is built from TRBV5-1 and TRBJ2-1; 7 bases align to TRBD2. The germline CDR1 and CDR2 sequences are SGHRS and YFSETQ. The CDR3 spans 14 residues. V was pared by 6 bases and J by 2 bases, with 5 bases of the junction left unmatched. CDR3 residues: CASTRGEAYNEQFF. The CDR3 DNA reads TGCGCCAGCACCCGGGGGGAAGCCTACAATGAGCAGTTCTTC.

This clone was observed a single time. The chain is built from TRBV27 and TRBJ1-2; TRBD1 matches at 11 bases. J gave up 5 bases and V 6 bases, and 2 bases lay outside the gene matches. The germline V gene encodes CDR1 MNHEY and CDR2 SMNVEV (reference sequence). The CDR3 is 13 residues long. The CDR3 bases are TGTGCCAGCAGGGACAGGGGGCTTTATGGCTACACCTTC. Protein product: CASRDRGLYGYTF.

V is TRBV6-5 and J is TRBJ1-3; D is ambiguous. The CDR3 totals 13 residues. The V gene's germline CDR1 is MNHEY and CDR2 SVGAGI. Trimming took off 6 bases at V and 2 bases at J, with 8 bases between the two ends. The CDR3, as DNA: TGTGCCAGCAGGCGAGGGACTGGAAACACCATATATTTT. Its translation: CASRRGTGNTIYF.

The chain carries TRBV29-1 and TRBJ2-2; 7 nucleotides align to TRBD1. V shed 6 bases and J 3 bases; nucleotides not matched to a gene: 7. Looked up from germline, CDR1 is SQVTM and CDR2 is ANQGSEA. This CDR3 comprises 14 residues. The CDR3 DNA is TGCAGCGTCACAGGGGTTAGCGACACCGGGGAGCTGTTTTTT. Its protein product is CSVTGVSDTGELFF.

The V gene is TRBV25-1, the J gene TRBJ2-7, with 12 bases matching TRBD1. The CDR3 runs to 16 residues. Germline values: CDR1 MGHDK, CDR2 SYGVNS. Losses at the gene ends were 4 bases for V and 5 bases for J; bases not matched to a gene: 9. The CDR3 bases are TGTGCCAGCAGTGCGTTCTCCGGGACAGGGGGCCACGAGCAGTACTTC. Amino acid sequence: CASSAFSGTGGHEQYF.

The gene calls are TRBV7-9 and TRBJ1-6; D ambiguous. This CDR3 comprises 17 residues. The V end lost 5 bases, the J end lost 0 bases, and 14 bases lay between the germline ends. Looked up from germline, CDR1 is SEHNR and CDR2 is FQNEAQ (reference sequence). The CDR3 nucleotides read TGTGCCAGCAGCCCCGGGAGAAGTAGCTCCTATAATTCACCCCTCCACTTT. Its protein is CASSPGRSSSYNSPLHF. Based on the CDR3 plus reference TRBV7-9 and TRBJ1-6, the full variable domain is DTGVSQNPRHKITKRGQNVTFRCDPISEHNRLYWYRQTLGQGPEFLTYFQNEAQLEKSRLLSDRFSAERPKGSFSTLEIQRTEQGDSAMYLCASSPGRSSSYNSPLHFGNGTRLTVT.

The chain links TRBV13 to TRBJ2-5, with 8 bases identical to TRBD2. The trim removed 5 bases at V and 7 bases at J, leaving 15 bases unmatched. Looked up from germline, CDR1 is PRHDT and CDR2 is FYEKMQ (reference sequence). The CDR3 runs to 16 residues. The CDR3: CASSPRGSGSPGTQYF. For the CDR3, the DNA is TGTGCCAGCAGCCCCCGTGGGAGCGGGAGTCCCGGGACCCAGTACTTC.

This clone has just one count. The chain joins TRBV2 to TRBJ2-5; 8 bases map to TRBD2. V lost 7 bases, J lost 2 bases, and 9 bases stayed unmatched. Germline V CDR1 and CDR2: SNHLY, FYNNEI. The CDR3 runs to 15 residues. Written as DNA, the CDR3 is TGTGCCAGCAATTTACTAGCGGAGGCTCAAGAGACCCAGTACTTC. This sequence encodes CASNLLAEAQETQYF.

The chain couples TRBV19 to TRBJ1-3, with 7 nucleotides matching TRBD1. The CDR3 loop spans 14 amino acids. Germline CDR1 reads LNHDA; CDR2 reads SQIVND (reference sequence). The J segment lost 0 bases and the V segment lost 9 bases, leaving 5 bases of the junction unmatched. CDR3 DNA sequence: TGTGCCAGCTCAAGGACAGGCTCTGGAAACACCATATATTTT. It encodes CASSRTGSGNTIYF.